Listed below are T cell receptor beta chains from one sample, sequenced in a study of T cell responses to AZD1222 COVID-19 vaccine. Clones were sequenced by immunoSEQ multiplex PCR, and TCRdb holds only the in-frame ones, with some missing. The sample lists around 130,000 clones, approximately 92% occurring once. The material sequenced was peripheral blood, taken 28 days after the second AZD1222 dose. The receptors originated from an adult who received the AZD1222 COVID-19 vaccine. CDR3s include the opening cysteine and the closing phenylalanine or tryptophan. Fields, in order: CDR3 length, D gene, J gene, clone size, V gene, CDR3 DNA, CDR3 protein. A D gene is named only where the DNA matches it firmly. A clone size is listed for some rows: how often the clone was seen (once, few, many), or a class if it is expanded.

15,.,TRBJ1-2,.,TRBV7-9,TGTGCCAGCAGCTTGTTTGGAGGGACTGCCTATGGCTACACCTTC,CASSLFGGTAYGYTF
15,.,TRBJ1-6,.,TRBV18,TGTGCCAGCTCACCACAGGGGCTGGGTAATTCACCCCTCCACTTT,CASSPQGLGNSPLHF
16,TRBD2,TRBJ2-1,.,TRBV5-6,TGTGCCAGCAGCTTCAGCGGGGGGCGTACCTACAATGAGCAGTTCTTC,CASSFSGGRTYNEQFF
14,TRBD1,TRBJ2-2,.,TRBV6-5,TGTGCCAGCAGTTCGACAGGGGCCACCGGGGAGCTGTTTTTT,CASSSTGATGELFF
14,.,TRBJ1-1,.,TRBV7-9,TGTGCCAGCAGATCGACAGTGGAGAACACTGAAGCTTTCTTT,CASRSTVENTEAFF
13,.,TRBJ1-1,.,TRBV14,TGTGCCAGCAGCCAAGTTTGGGACTCTGAAGCTTTCTTT,CASSQVWDSEAFF
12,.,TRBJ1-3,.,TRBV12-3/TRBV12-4,TGTGCCAGCAGTTTGGTGGCAAACACCATATATTTT,CASSLVANTIYF
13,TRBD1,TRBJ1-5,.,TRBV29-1,TGCAGCGCAGTGACAGGGGGGGACCAGCCCCAGCATTTT,CSAVTGGDQPQHF
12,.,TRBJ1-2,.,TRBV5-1,TGCGCCAGCAGCGCGGACATCTATGGCTACACCTTC,CASSADIYGYTF
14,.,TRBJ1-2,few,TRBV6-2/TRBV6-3,TGTGCCAGCAGTTATGAGAACACGGCCTATGGCTACACCTTC,CASSYENTAYGYTF
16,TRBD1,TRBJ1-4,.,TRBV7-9,TGTGCCAGCAGCCCCGGGACAGGGGGTAATGATGAAAAACTGTTTTTT,CASSPGTGGNDEKLFF
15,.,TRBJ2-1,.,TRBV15,TGTGCCACCAGCAGAGACAGGGGCCCGGGGGATGAGCAGTTCTTC,CATSRDRGPGDEQFF
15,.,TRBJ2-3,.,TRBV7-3,TGTGCCAGCAGCTTACAGGCAGGAGGGGAAGATACGCAGTATTTT,CASSLQAGGEDTQYF
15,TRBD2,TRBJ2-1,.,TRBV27,TGTGCCAGCAGTTCTCCGGGACTAGCGGGTCCCGTCCAGTTCTTC,CASSSPGLAGPVQFF
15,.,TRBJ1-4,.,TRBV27,TGTGCCAGCAGTGGAAGGACACGTAAGAGGGAAAAACTGTTTTTT,CASSGRTRKREKLFF
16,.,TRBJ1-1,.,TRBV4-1,TGCGCCAGCAGCCAAGATCCCCCCCTGGTGGGCACTGAAGCTTTCTTT,CASSQDPPLVGTEAFF
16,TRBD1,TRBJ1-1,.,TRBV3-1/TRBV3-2,TGTGCCAGTACCACCGGGACAGGGGGCTACGACGCTGAAGCTTTCTTT,CASTTGTGGYDAEAFF
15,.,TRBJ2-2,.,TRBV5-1,TGCGCCAGCAGCTTGCAGGGGACAACCACCGGGGAGCTGTTTTTT,CASSLQGTTTGELFF
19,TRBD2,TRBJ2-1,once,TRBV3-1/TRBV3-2,TGTGCCAGCAGCCACTTATACGCCACCGGGACTAGCGGACACAATGAGCAGTTCTTC,CASSHLYATGTSGHNEQFF
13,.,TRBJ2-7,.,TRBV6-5,TGTGCCAGCAGGGGGGTGATCTCCTACGAGCAGTACTTC,CASRGVISYEQYF
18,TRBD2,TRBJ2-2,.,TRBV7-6,TGTGCCAGCAGCTTAGAAACTAGCGGGGCCTCGGGGACCGGGGAGCTGTTTTTT,CASSLETSGASGTGELFF
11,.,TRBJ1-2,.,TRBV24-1,TGTGCCACCGTTTCTAACTATGGCTACACCTTC,CATVSNYGYTF